This TCR beta chain was sequenced during a study of blood T cell repertoires in COVID-19. Measured with immunoSEQ multiplex PCR; TCRdb has only the in-frame clones, and not every one. The repertoire holds roughly 420,000 clones, with roughly 90% as singletons. In its sample, this clone was seen a few times. This CDR3 is 18 amino acids long. V gave up 5 bases and J gave up 0 bases; unmatched junction bases: 12. Germline V gene data show CDR1 as SGHTA and CDR2 as FQGNSA. V and J are TRBV7-2 and TRBJ2-2, with TRBD1 identical over 7 bases. The sequencing sample was made of PBMCs or T cells enriched from blood (not recorded which). This TCR derives from a woman aged 25 to 39 with acute COVID-19. CDR3 sequence (DNA): TGTGCCAGCAGCCACAAACGGACAGGACGAACGAACACCGGGGAGCTGTTTTTT. The encoded protein is CASSHKRTGRTNTGELFF.